The 12 T cell receptor beta chains reported below all come from one sample, sequenced in a study of OX40 agonist ivuxolimab in advanced cancers. Assay: immunoSEQ multiplex PCR; the TCRdb copy retains only in-frame clones and omits some. Of 75,000 to 80,000 clones listed, more than 65% were seen once; the top ten hold roughly 4.9%. Specimen: CD4+ or CD8+ T cells sorted from blood, collected in a trial of the OX40 agonist ivuxolimab. These receptors were obtained from an adult with an advanced solid tumor such as melanoma, head and neck, liver or kidney cancer.

The CDR3 region is CASRKTGSYEQYF. Here the CDR3 DNA reads TGTGCCAGCAGGAAGACAGGTTCCTACGAGCAGTACTTC. This rearrangement joins TRBV25-1 to TRBJ2-7, with D possibly being TRBD1 (6 bases). The CDR3 spans 13 residues. The germline V gene encodes CDR1 MGHDK and CDR2 SYGVNS. Trimming shortened V by 6 bases and J by 1 base, and 10 bases separated the two germline ends.

The chain has TRBV27 and TRBJ2-4; 8 bases map to TRBD2. The CDR3 is 15 amino acids. Unmatched junction bases numbered 3, after V lost 1 base and J lost 4 bases. Germline CDR1 reads MNHEY; CDR2 reads SMNVEV (reference sequence). CDR3 sequence (DNA): TGTGCCAGCAGTTTATTTGGGACTAGTAAAAACATTCAGTACTTC. Residues: CASSLFGTSKNIQYF.

As for this clone: The junction and the germline gene differ at one end; a read error may be behind it. V and J are TRBV7-7 and TRBJ2-5, with a possible D match to TRBD2 (6 bases). Germline values: CDR1 SSHAT, CDR2 FNYEAQ (reference sequence). This CDR3 has 17 residues. The CDR3 sequence is CASSPIPQKGGGETQYF. Written as DNA, the CDR3 is TGTGCTAGCAGCCCCATTCCCCAAAAGGGAGGAGGAGAGACCCAGTACTTC.

The genes are TRBV5-5 and TRBJ2-7, with 9 bases lining up with TRBD1. The CDR3 is 17 residues long. CDR1 is SGHKS and CDR2 is YYEKEE in the germline V gene (reference sequence). V lost 4 bases and J lost 6; bases outside the gene matches: 17. The CDR3 region is CASSSAAGTGWLREQYF. As DNA, the CDR3 is TGTGCCAGCAGCAGTGCAGCCGGGACAGGGTGGTTGCGCGAGCAGTACTTC.

The chain joins TRBV19 to TRBJ2-7, with TRBD1 identical over 11 bases. The CDR3 is made up of 16 amino acids. CDR1 is LNHDA and CDR2 is SQIVND in the germline V gene (reference sequence). V lost 2 bases and J lost 6; bases outside the gene matches: 9. CDR3 DNA sequence: TGTGCCAGTAGTATATTGTCGGGACAGGGGGGACGCGAGCAGTACTTC. It encodes CASSILSGQGGREQYF.

Comment on this clone: In the same sample, other DNA sequences code for this CDR3. The V and J genes are TRBV2 and TRBJ1-1, with D unclear. V gave up 5 bases and J gave up 0 bases, with 7 bases separating them. The CDR3 spans 13 residues. Per germline, CDR1 SNHLY and CDR2 FYNNEI. CDR3 region: CASSLQLNTEAFF. The CDR3 bases are TGTGCCAGCAGTCTACAGCTGAACACTGAAGCTTTCTTT.

J is TRBJ2-1 and V is TRBV18; 14 nucleotides align to TRBD2. V shed 0 bases and J 10 bases; nucleotides not matched to a gene: 5. The length of the CDR3 is 16 residues. The germline CDR1 and CDR2 sequences are KGHSH and LQKENI. In nucleotides, the CDR3 is TGTGCCAGCTCACCACCGGGACTAGCGGGAGAGGGGGAGCAGTTCTTC. Encoded protein: CASSPPGLAGEGEQFF. Together with reference TRBV18 and TRBJ2-1, the CDR3 gives the full variable domain: NAGVMQNPRHLVRRRGQEARLRCSPMKGHSHVYWYRQLPEEGLKFMVYLQKENIIDESGMPKERFSAEFPKEGPSILRIQQVVRGDSAAYFCASSPPGLAGEGEQFFGPGTRLTVL.

The DNA of the CDR3 is TGCAGCGTTGACCTTAGCGGAGCTGGGGAGCAGTACTTC. Its translation is CSVDLSGAGEQYF. The chain joins TRBV29-1 to TRBJ2-7; tentatively, D is TRBD2 (6 bases). V lost 3 bases and J 7 bases, leaving 16 bases between the germline ends. The CDR3 runs 13 residues. Germline CDR1 SQVTM, CDR2 ANQGSEA.

The chain joins TRBV28 to TRBJ1-2; D not resolved. CDR3 length: 13 amino acids. Per germline, CDR1 MDHEN and CDR2 SYDVKM. The V end was cut by 5 bases, the J end by 14 bases, with 21 bases between. The CDR3 DNA follows: TGTGCCAGCAGTCCATCGGGTGGCAGTCCCTCAACCTTC. Its protein is CASSPSGGSPSTF.

The rearrangement joins TRBV5-1 to TRBJ2-1; weak D call: TRBD2 (5 bases). V was clipped by 6 bases and J by 5 bases, with 15 bases between them. CDR1 SGHRS and CDR2 YFSETQ come from the germline V gene. The length of the CDR3 is 14 residues. This CDR3 reads CASTPSKRNNEQFF. The DNA of the CDR3 is TGCGCCAGCACCCCTTCGAAGCGGAACAATGAGCAGTTCTTC. Complete variable domain (other parts from reference TRBV5-1 and TRBJ2-1): KAGVTQTPRYLIKTRGQQVTLSCSPISGHRSVSWYQQTPGQGLQFLFEYFSETQRNKGNFPGRFSGRQFSNSRSEMNVSTLELGDSALYLCASTPSKRNNEQFFGPGTRLTVL.

The chain links TRBV30 to TRBJ2-3; D is uncertain. Germline loops: CDR1 GTSNPN, CDR2 SVGIG (reference sequence). The CDR3 covers 11 residues. The germline V and J ends were trimmed by 2 bases and 3 bases, with 3 bases remaining between them. The CDR3 region has the DNA TGTGCCTGGAGTTTTACAGATACGCAGTATTTT. Translating gives CAWSFTDTQYF.

The gene calls are TRBV27 and TRBJ2-7, with TRBD2 identical over 7 bases. Trimming took 1 base from V and 4 from J; bases not matched to a gene: 7. This CDR3 is 15 amino acids long. CDR1 and CDR2 from the germline V gene are MNHEY and SMNVEV (reference sequence). As DNA, the CDR3 is TGTGCCAGCAGTTTATGGTCTAGCGGACCTTACGAGCAGTACTTC. The encoded protein is CASSLWSSGPYEQYF.